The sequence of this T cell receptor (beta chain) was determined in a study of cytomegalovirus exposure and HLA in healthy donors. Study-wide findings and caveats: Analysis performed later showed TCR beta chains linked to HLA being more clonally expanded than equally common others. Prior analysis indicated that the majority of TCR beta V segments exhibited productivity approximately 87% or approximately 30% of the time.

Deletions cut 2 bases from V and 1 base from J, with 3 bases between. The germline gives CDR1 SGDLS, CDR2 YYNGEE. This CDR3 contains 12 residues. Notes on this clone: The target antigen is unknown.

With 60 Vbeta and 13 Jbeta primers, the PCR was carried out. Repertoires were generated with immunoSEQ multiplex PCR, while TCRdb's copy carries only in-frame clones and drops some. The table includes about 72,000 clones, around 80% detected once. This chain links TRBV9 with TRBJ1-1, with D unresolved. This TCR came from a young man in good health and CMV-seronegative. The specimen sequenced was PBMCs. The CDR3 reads CASSVRNTEAFF. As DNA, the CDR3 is TGTGCCAGCAGCGTCAGGAACACTGAAGCTTTCTTT.